This T cell receptor (beta chain) was identified in a study of T cell clones after liver transplantation. Overall study findings and caveats: Graft donor-reactive T cells may have migrated into the graft rather than being deleted. A larger donor-reactive than third-party decline suggested partial antigen-specific deletion.

CDR1 and CDR2 from the germline V gene are MDHEN and SYDVKM. Trimming took off 10 bases at V and 6 bases at J, with 15 bases between the two ends. The length of the CDR3 is 12 residues. Sequenced by immunoSEQ multiplex PCR; TCRdb stores in-frame clones only, minus some. The sample contains about 75,000 clones, around four fifths of which appear only once. Comments on this clone: As yet, its antigen is unknown.

The sequencing used CD4+ T cells from blood, collected around 50 months after liver transplant. The origin of this receptor is a human patient who received a liver transplant. The T cells may partly be graft donor cells. The V gene is TRBV28, the J gene TRBJ2-5; D perhaps matches TRBD1 (5 bases). The CDR3 sequence: CATSQGPQTQYF. The CDR3 DNA is TGTGCCACTTCGCAGGGCCCGCAGACCCAGTACTTC.